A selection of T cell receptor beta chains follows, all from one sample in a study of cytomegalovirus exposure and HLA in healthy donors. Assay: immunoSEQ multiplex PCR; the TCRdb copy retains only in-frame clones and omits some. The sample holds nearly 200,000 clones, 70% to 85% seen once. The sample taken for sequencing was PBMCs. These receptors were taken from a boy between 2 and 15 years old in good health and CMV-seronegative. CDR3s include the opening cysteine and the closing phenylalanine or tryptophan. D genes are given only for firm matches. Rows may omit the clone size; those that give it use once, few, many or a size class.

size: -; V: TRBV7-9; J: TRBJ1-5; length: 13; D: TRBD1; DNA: TGTGCCAGCAGCTCAGGACAGGGATGGCCCCAGCATTTT; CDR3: CASSSGQGWPQHF
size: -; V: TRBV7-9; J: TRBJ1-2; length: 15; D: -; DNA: TGTGCCAGCAGCGCATCCCGACATTTCAACTATGGCTACACCTTC; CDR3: CASSASRHFNYGYTF
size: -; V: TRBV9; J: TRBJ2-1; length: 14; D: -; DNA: TGTGCCAGCAGCCCCCACGGGGGCTACAATGAGCAGTTCTTC; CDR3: CASSPHGGYNEQFF
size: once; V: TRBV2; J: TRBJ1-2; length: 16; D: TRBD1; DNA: TGTGCCAGCACCCCGGACAGGGGGCATAAGAACTATGGCTACACCTTC; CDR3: CASTPDRGHKNYGYTF
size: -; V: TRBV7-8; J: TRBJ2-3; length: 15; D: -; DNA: TGTGCCAGCAGCTTCGGGGGGCTGAACACAGATACGCAGTATTTT; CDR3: CASSFGGLNTDTQYF
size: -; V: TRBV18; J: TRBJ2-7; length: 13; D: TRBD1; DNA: TGTGCCAGCTCACAACGGACAGGGAACGAGCAGTACTTC; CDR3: CASSQRTGNEQYF
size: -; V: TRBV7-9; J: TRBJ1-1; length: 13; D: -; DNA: TGTGCCAGCAGGACAGGCTACAACACTGAAGCTTTCTTT; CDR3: CASRTGYNTEAFF
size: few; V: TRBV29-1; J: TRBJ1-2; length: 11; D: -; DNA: TGCAGCTATCTGGGGCCGGGTGGCTACACCTTC; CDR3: CSYLGPGGYTF
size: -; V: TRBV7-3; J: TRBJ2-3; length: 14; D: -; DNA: TGTGCCAGCAGCCCGGGGGGCGGGGGAGATACGCAGTATTTT; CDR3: CASSPGGGGDTQYF
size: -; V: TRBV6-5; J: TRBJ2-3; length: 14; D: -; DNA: TGTGCCAGCAGCCCTAGTGGGGCAAGGGATACGCAGTATTTT; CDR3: CASSPSGARDTQYF
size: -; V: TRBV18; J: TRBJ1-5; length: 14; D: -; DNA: TGTGCCAGCTCACCAAGCGGAAGCAATCAGCCCCAGCATTTT; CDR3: CASSPSGSNQPQHF
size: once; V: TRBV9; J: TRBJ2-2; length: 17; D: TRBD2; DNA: TGTGCCAGCACCCGCGCCCTTAGCGGGGGGGCAACCGGGGAGCTGTTTTTT; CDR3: CASTRALSGGATGELFF
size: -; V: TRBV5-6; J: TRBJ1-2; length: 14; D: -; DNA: TGTGCCAGCAGCTTAAGTCGAGGAATTTTTGGCTACACCTTC; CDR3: CASSLSRGIFGYTF
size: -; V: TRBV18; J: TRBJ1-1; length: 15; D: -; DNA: TGTGCCAGCTCACCACGCCAGAACATGAACACTGAAGCTTTCTTT; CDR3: CASSPRQNMNTEAFF
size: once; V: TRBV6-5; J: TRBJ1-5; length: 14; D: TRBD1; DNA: TGTGCCAGCGCGTGGGACAGGGGGCATCAGCCCCAGCATTTT; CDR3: CASAWDRGHQPQHF
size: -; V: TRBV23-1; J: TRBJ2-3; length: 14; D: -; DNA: TGCGCCAGAGGTCAGGGGAGGGACACAGATACGCAGTATTTT; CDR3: CARGQGRDTDTQYF
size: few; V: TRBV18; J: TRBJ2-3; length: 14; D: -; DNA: TGTGCCAGCTCATTATCCCTCTCCGCAGATACGCAGTATTTT; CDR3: CASSLSLSADTQYF
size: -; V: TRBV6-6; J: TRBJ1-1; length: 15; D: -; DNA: TGTGCCAGCAGCCCCCCCAGCAGGGGACGAGCTGAAGCTTTCTTT; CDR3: CASSPPSRGRAEAFF
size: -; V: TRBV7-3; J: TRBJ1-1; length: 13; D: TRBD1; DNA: TGCGCCAGCAGCCGGGACAGGGACACTGAAGCTTTCTTT; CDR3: CASSRDRDTEAFF
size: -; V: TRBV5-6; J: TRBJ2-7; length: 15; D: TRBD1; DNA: TGTGCCAGCAGCTCCTCCGAGCAGGGGGACTACGAGCAGTACTTC; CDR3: CASSSSEQGDYEQYF
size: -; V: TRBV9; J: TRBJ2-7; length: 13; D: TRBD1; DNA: TGTGCCAGCAGCATTCGACAGGGCGGCGAGCAGTACTTC; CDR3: CASSIRQGGEQYF
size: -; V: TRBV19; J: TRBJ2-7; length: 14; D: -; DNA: TGTGCCAGTAGTCGCCAGGGTGGCTCCTACGAGCAGTACTTC; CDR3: CASSRQGGSYEQYF
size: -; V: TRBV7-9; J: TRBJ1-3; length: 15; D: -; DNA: TGTGCCAGCAGCTTAGGAGGGATTAGTGGAAACACCATATATTTT; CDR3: CASSLGGISGNTIYF